Below, 15 T cell receptor beta chains from the same sample are listed, as sequenced in a study of T cells in tuberculosis. Stated time point: new active TB diagnosis, blood taken before or within 7 days of starting treatment. Produced via immunoSEQ multiplex PCR; TCRdb's table is partial and in-frame only. The sample includes about 38,000 clones, approximately 93% of them seen just once. The material was PBMCs, obtained at tuberculosis diagnosis. These receptors were obtained from an adult with tuberculosis.

The chain joins TRBV4-1 to TRBJ1-1; no clear D gene. V dropped 4 bases and J dropped 4 bases, with 13 bases sitting between them. The germline V gene encodes CDR1 MGHRA and CDR2 YSYEKL. CDR3 length equals 14 residues. This CDR3 reads CASSPQGSGTEAFF. The CDR3 DNA reads TGCGCCAGCAGCCCCCAAGGGAGTGGCACTGAAGCTTTCTTT.

CDR3 loop: CASSLLASGGSEQFF. The CDR3 coding sequence is TGTGCCAGCAGCTTATTGGCTAGCGGGGGGAGCGAGCAGTTCTTC. The chain has TRBV7-9 and TRBJ2-1; 11 bases match TRBD2. Germline V gene sequence: CDR1 SEHNR, CDR2 FQNEAQ (reference sequence). The CDR3 has 15 amino acids. J lost 10 bases, V lost 2 bases, and 7 bases had no gene match.

The rearrangement uses TRBV30 and TRBJ2-3; TRBD1 matches 9 bases. Germline assignment: CDR1 GTSNPN and CDR2 SVGIG (reference sequence). Trimming took 6 bases from V and 4 from J; bases not matched to a gene: 5. This CDR3 contains 13 residues. The CDR3 sequence: CACNRGLADTQYF. The DNA for the CDR3 is TGTGCCTGTAACAGGGGGCTTGCAGATACGCAGTATTTT.

The gene calls are TRBV19 and TRBJ2-6; 9 bases align to TRBD1. The CDR3 is made up of 18 amino acids. CDR1 LNHDA and CDR2 SQIVND come from the germline V gene (reference sequence). The V segment lost 4 bases and the J segment 1 base; nucleotides outside the gene matches: 8. The CDR3 protein is CASSNAGQGLSGANVLTF. CDR3 nucleotide sequence: TGTGCCAGTAGTAACGCGGGACAGGGTCTTTCTGGGGCCAACGTCCTGACTTTC. The full variable domain, rest sourced from reference TRBV19 and TRBJ2-6, is DGGITQSPKYLFRKEGQNVTLSCEQNLNHDAMYWYRQDPGQGLRLIYYSQIVNDFQKGDIAEGYSVSREKKESFPLTVTSAQKNPTAFYLCASSNAGQGLSGANVLTFGAGSRLTVL.

The chain carries TRBV7-9 and TRBJ2-3; 10 bases map to TRBD2. Germline V gives CDR1 SEHNR, CDR2 FQNEAQ (reference sequence). The CDR3 loop spans 18 amino acids. The trim removed 7 bases at V and 7 bases at J, leaving 20 bases unmatched. CDR3 residues: CASTTRATSGALRYTQYF. The DNA for the CDR3 is TGTGCCAGCACCACCCGGGCTACTAGCGGGGCCCTTCGGTATACGCAGTATTTT. Filled out from reference TRBV7-9 and TRBJ2-3, the complete variable domain reads DTGVSQNPRHKITKRGQNVTFRCDPISEHNRLYWYRQTLGQGPEFLTYFQNEAQLEKSRLLSDRFSAERPKGSFSTLEIQRTEQGDSAMYLCASTTRATSGALRYTQYFGPGTRLTVL.

The rearrangement joins TRBV19 to TRBJ1-3; maybe TRBD1 (5 bases). The V gene's germline CDR1 is LNHDA and CDR2 SQIVND (reference sequence). Trimming took 1 base from V and 2 from J, leaving 12 bases between them. The CDR3 contains 16 residues. The CDR3 DNA reads TGTGCCAGTAGTATAGGAGGCAGACAGACTGGAAACACCATATATTTT. It is translated as CASSIGGRQTGNTIYF.

J is TRBJ1-5 and V is TRBV7-9; TRBD1 matches at 10 bases. This CDR3 has 15 residues. Germline loops: CDR1 SEHNR, CDR2 FQNEAQ (reference sequence). With V trimmed by 5 bases and J by 9 bases, 10 bases remained unmatched. The CDR3 DNA reads TGTGCCAGCAGCCCCGACAGGGGGCCCGAATGGCCCCAGCATTTT. Protein product: CASSPDRGPEWPQHF. The variable domain in full, with the rest retrieved from reference TRBV7-9 and TRBJ1-5, is DTGVSQNPRHKITKRGQNVTFRCDPISEHNRLYWYRQTLGQGPEFLTYFQNEAQLEKSRLLSDRFSAERPKGSFSTLEIQRTEQGDSAMYLCASSPDRGPEWPQHFGDGTRLSIL.

The chain links TRBV2 to TRBJ2-3, with D possibly TRBD2 on 6 matching bases. There are 11 residues in the CDR3. Looked up from germline, CDR1 is SNHLY and CDR2 is FYNNEI. V was shortened by 6 bases and J by 7 bases, with 8 bases between the two germline ends. In DNA, the CDR3 is TGTGCCAGCAGGGGGAGGAATACGCAGTATTTT. This sequence encodes CASRGRNTQYF.

This rearrangement joins TRBV6-5 to TRBJ2-2, with D tentatively TRBD2 (7 bases). Germline CDR1 MNHEY, CDR2 SVGAGI. The CDR3 has 14 residues. V lost 8 bases and J 7 bases, leaving 17 bases between the germline ends. CDR3 sequence: CASALGGASGELFF. Here the CDR3 DNA reads TGTGCCAGCGCCCTGGGGGGGGCGAGCGGGGAGCTGTTTTTT.

This chain connects TRBV2 to TRBJ1-2; D is ambiguous. The CDR3 length is 12 residues. V gave up 7 bases and J gave up 1 base, with 7 bases separating them. Germline lookup yields CDR1 SNHLY and CDR2 FYNNEI. The DNA of the CDR3 is TGTGCCAGCAAGTCAGATAACTATGGCTACACCTTC. Its protein is CASKSDNYGYTF.

This chain links TRBV18 with TRBJ2-3; 8 nucleotides align to TRBD2. The germline gives CDR1 KGHSH, CDR2 LQKENI. After removal of 4 bases from V and 2 bases from J, the junction contained 8 bases not matched to a gene. The CDR3 is 16 residues long. CDR3 nucleotides: TGTGCCAGCTCACAAGCCCTACTAGCGGACACAGATACGCAGTATTTT. Protein: CASSQALLADTDTQYF.

J is TRBJ2-7 and V is TRBV23-1, with a possible D match to TRBD1 (5 bases). TRBV23-1 is an ORF, with its function uncertain. Trimming took 3 bases from V and 1 from J, leaving 13 bases between them. CDR3 length: 15 residues. The CDR3: CASSHKPTGSYEQYF. Here the CDR3 DNA reads TGCGCCAGCAGTCATAAACCCACAGGTTCCTACGAGCAGTACTTC.

This chain connects TRBV9 to TRBJ2-1; 14 positions agree with TRBD2. Germline trimming cut 3 bases from V and 6 bases from J; bases unmatched to any gene: 5. The germline V gene encodes CDR1 SGDLS and CDR2 YYNGEE. This CDR3 comprises 16 residues. The CDR3 nucleotides are TGTGCCAGCAGCGCGGAGACTAGCGGGGGGGCCAATGAGCAGTTCTTC. Translation gives CASSAETSGGANEQFF.

This chain joins TRBV11-3 and TRBJ1-1, with D hard to call. Germline loops: CDR1 SGHNT, CDR2 YENEEA. Trimming took 5 bases from V and 3 from J, leaving 16 bases between them. CDR3 length: 15 amino acids. The CDR3 DNA is TGTGCCAGCAGCCCACTATTTTCGGGGTACACTGAAGCTTTCTTT. Its protein is CASSPLFSGYTEAFF.

The CDR3 spells CASSYGSEQFF. The CDR3 DNA sequence: TGTGCCAGCAGTTACGGCTCGGAGCAGTTCTTC. The V call is TRBV6-5, the J call TRBJ2-1; D is unresolved. V lost 2 bases and J lost 10, with 6 bases in between. The germline CDR1 and CDR2 sequences are MNHEY and SVGAGI. The CDR3 is 11 residues long.